The 14 T cell receptor beta chains in this list originate from one sample, sequenced in a study of T cell responses to AZD1222 COVID-19 vaccine. Libraries were prepared by immunoSEQ multiplex PCR; TCRdb keeps only in-frame clonotypes and omits some of them. The sample has 100,000 or so clones; 75% to 90% are singletons. The sample in question was peripheral blood, obtained 28 days after the second AZD1222 dose. These receptors were taken from an adult who received the AZD1222 COVID-19 vaccine.

This sequence joins TRBV15 and TRBJ1-5; D is possibly TRBD1 (6 bases). The CDR3 consists of 15 residues. V was clipped by 2 bases and J by 6 bases, with 14 bases between them. Germline V gene sequence: CDR1 LNHNV, CDR2 YYDKDF (reference sequence). The chain's CDR3 is CATSRSPDRAQPQHF. CDR3 in DNA: TGTGCCACCAGCAGATCCCCGGACAGAGCTCAGCCCCAGCATTTT.

V is TRBV18 and J is TRBJ2-1; no firm D call. Trimming cost V 6 bases and J 6 bases, with 9 bases left between them. Germline V gene lookup returns CDR1 KGHSH and CDR2 LQKENI. The CDR3 is 12 residues long. CDR3 amino acids: CASSPILNEQFF. The CDR3 DNA follows: TGTGCCAGCTCTCCCATCCTCAATGAGCAGTTCTTC.

This clone appeared a few times. The genes are TRBV7-2 and TRBJ1-1; D is unclear. The CDR3 loop spans 14 amino acids. Germline CDR1 and CDR2: SGHTA and FQGNSA. V was cut by 5 bases and J by 4 bases, with 14 bases left in between. The CDR3 reads CASSRGNWGTEAFF. CDR3 sequence (DNA): TGTGCCAGCAGCCGTGGGAATTGGGGCACTGAAGCTTTCTTT.

This chain connects TRBV20-1 to TRBJ1-3; no clear D. CDR1 and CDR2 (germline): DFQATT, SNEGSKA (reference sequence). Between the trimmed V and J ends, which lost 4 bases and 3 bases, there was a span of 4 bases. This CDR3 has 11 residues. The CDR3 sequence: CSATDGNTIYF. The DNA for the CDR3 is TGCAGTGCTACCGATGGAAACACCATATATTTT.

This chain joins TRBV29-1 and TRBJ1-1; D unresolved. V was shortened by 4 bases and J by 3 bases, with 12 bases between the two germline ends. Germline V gives CDR1 SQVTM, CDR2 ANQGSEA. The CDR3 spans 13 residues. Here the CDR3 DNA reads TGCAGCGTTGCCCGCTCCCGGGACACTGAAGCTTTCTTT. It encodes CSVARSRDTEAFF.

The chain uses TRBV28 and TRBJ2-7; 7 bases agree with TRBD2. CDR1 and CDR2 from the germline V gene are MDHEN and SYDVKM. This CDR3 has 14 amino acids. Trimming cost V 10 bases and J 2 bases; bases outside gene matches: 11. The CDR3 coding sequence is TGTGCCACTCGGGCGGCTAGCGGAGCCTACGAGCAGTACTTC. It encodes CATRAASGAYEQYF.

The J gene is TRBJ2-1, the V gene TRBV5-4; 10 nucleotides align to TRBD2. CDR3 length: 17 amino acids. CDR1 is SGHNT and CDR2 is YYREEE in the germline V gene (reference sequence). The V gene end was trimmed by 4 bases and the J gene end by 0 bases; junction bases not matched to a gene: 7. CDR3 sequence: CASSLWTSGSSYNEQFF. CDR3 DNA sequence: TGTGCCAGCAGCCTATGGACTAGCGGCAGCTCCTACAATGAGCAGTTCTTC. Variable domain in full (rest from reference TRBV5-4 and TRBJ2-1): ETGVTQSPTHLIKTRGQQVTLRCSSQSGHNTVSWYQQALGQGPQFIFQYYREEENGRGNFPPRFSGLQFPNYSSELNVNALELDDSALYLCASSLWTSGSSYNEQFFGPGTRLTVL.

CDR3 DNA: TGTGCCAGCAGCTTGACAGATAAAAACATTCAGTACTTC. Translated: CASSLTDKNIQYF. The V and J genes are TRBV5-4 and TRBJ2-4; D call uncertain. V dropped 1 base and J dropped 4 bases, with 6 bases sitting between them. The CDR3 has 13 residues. Germline V lookup: CDR1 SGHNT, CDR2 YYREEE (reference sequence).

The chain carries TRBV7-9 and TRBJ2-1, with D possibly matching TRBD1 (5 bases). The CDR3 contains 12 residues. V was shortened by 2 bases and J by 6 bases, with 5 bases between the two germline ends. From germline, CDR1 is SEHNR and CDR2 FQNEAQ (reference sequence). The CDR3 protein is CASSLQGNEQFF. The CDR3 bases are TGTGCCAGCAGCTTACAGGGCAATGAGCAGTTCTTC.

The rearrangement joins TRBV7-8 to TRBJ1-3, with D uncertain. Trimming removed 1 base from V and 4 bases from J, with 8 bases in between. This CDR3 region has 14 residues. Germline V gene data show CDR1 as SGHVS and CDR2 as FQNEAQ. This CDR3 is CASSLGRSGNTIYF. CDR3 nucleotide sequence: TGTGCCAGCAGCTTAGGTCGTTCGGGAAACACCATATATTTT.

The gene calls are TRBV19 and TRBJ2-5; 8 bases are shared with TRBD1. Germline CDR1 reads LNHDA; CDR2 reads SQIVND (reference sequence). The V gene end was trimmed by 4 bases and the J gene end by 5 bases; junction bases not matched to a gene: 6. The CDR3 runs 14 residues. The CDR3 loop is CASSRGQGRETQYF. The CDR3 bases are TGTGCCAGTAGTAGAGGACAGGGTAGGGAGACCCAGTACTTC.

The genes are TRBV7-9 and TRBJ1-2; the match to TRBD1 covers 10 bases. Germline lookup yields CDR1 SEHNR and CDR2 FQNEAQ (reference sequence). CDR3 length: 15 residues. Trimming removed 6 bases from V and 2 bases from J; junction bases left unmatched: 6. CDR3 region: CASSHSTGGNYGYTF. In DNA, the CDR3 is TGTGCCAGCAGTCACTCGACAGGGGGCAACTATGGCTACACCTTC.

V usage is TRBV6-5 and J usage is TRBJ2-3; D call uncertain. Germline loops: CDR1 MNHEY, CDR2 SVGAGI. Trimming removed 0 bases from V and 2 bases from J, with 9 bases in between. This CDR3 has 15 residues. The CDR3 DNA reads as TGTGCCAGCAGTTACTCGAGGACCCTCACAGATACGCAGTATTTT. Translated, it gives CASSYSRTLTDTQYF.

The chain is built from TRBV6-1 and TRBJ2-6, with D unresolved. This CDR3 is 16 amino acids long. CDR1 is MNHNS and CDR2 is SASEGT in the germline V gene. With 1 base removed from V and 3 bases from J, the gap between germline ends came to 10 bases. The CDR3 DNA reads TGTGCCAGCAGTGAAGGGGTGGCAGGTGGGGCCAACGTCCTGACTTTC. Amino acids: CASSEGVAGGANVLTF.